The 24 T cell receptor beta chains below come from one sample, sequenced in a study of T cell responses to AZD1222 COVID-19 vaccine. Some clones are missing from TCRdb's copy, which holds only in-frame ones; the method was immunoSEQ multiplex PCR. The top ten clones hold approximately 19% of a sample with roughly 97,000 clones, approximately 91% of them seen once. The sequences come from peripheral blood, collected on day 0 of AZD1222 vaccination. These receptors all come from an adult in good health.

The chain has TRBV9 and TRBJ2-1; no definite D call. The V and J ends lost 0 bases and 5 bases respectively, with 9 bases between them. CDR1 SGDLS and CDR2 YYNGEE come from the germline V gene. The CDR3 loop spans 14 amino acids. The chain's CDR3 is CASSVGTVNNEQFF. For the CDR3, the DNA is TGTGCCAGCAGCGTAGGAACGGTTAACAATGAGCAGTTCTTC.

The rearrangement links TRBV5-1 to TRBJ2-7; the D is unclear. Looked up from germline, CDR1 is SGHRS and CDR2 is YFSETQ. This CDR3 spans 12 amino acids. V was cut by 0 bases and J by 4 bases, with 5 bases left in between. DNA for the CDR3: TGCGCCAGCAGCTTGGGAGAGTACGAGCAGTACTTC. Its translation: CASSLGEYEQYF.

This clone appeared a single time. The J gene is TRBJ1-2, the V gene TRBV2, with D maybe TRBD1 (6 bases). V lost 3 bases to trimming and J lost 5 bases, with 13 bases between them. CDR1 and CDR2 (germline): SNHLY, FYNNEI. CDR3 length: 14 residues. CDR3 sequence: CASSDGGLGYGYTF. In DNA form, the CDR3 reads TGTGCCAGCAGTGACGGGGGGCTTGGGTATGGCTACACCTTC.

V gene TRBV27 combines with J gene TRBJ1-5; tentatively, D is TRBD1 (6 bases). Germline V gene data show CDR1 as MNHEY and CDR2 as SMNVEV (reference sequence). The CDR3 is made up of 15 amino acids. The V end was cut by 5 bases, the J end by 6 bases, with 17 bases between. This CDR3 reads CASSQIQGISQPQHF. In DNA form, the CDR3 reads TGTGCCAGCAGTCAAATACAGGGCATCAGTCAGCCCCAGCATTTT.

The rearrangement links TRBV9 to TRBJ2-6, with D tentatively TRBD1 (6 bases). V lost 1 base and J 1 base, leaving 6 bases between the germline ends. Germline-derived CDR1 and CDR2 are SGDLS and YYNGEE. This CDR3 has 15 amino acids. Here the CDR3 reads CASSVQGSGANVLTF. In nucleotides, the CDR3 is TGTGCCAGCAGCGTACAGGGGTCTGGGGCCAACGTCCTGACTTTC.

Here the CDR3 DNA reads TGTGCCAGCAGCGTGAGCGGGGGGGTTGTAAATGAGCAGTTCTTC. This encodes CASSVSGGVVNEQFF. The rearrangement joins TRBV9 to TRBJ2-1; 10 bases line up with TRBD2. After removal of 2 bases from V and 7 bases from J, the junction contained 6 bases not matched to a gene. This CDR3 is 15 amino acids long. The germline gives CDR1 SGDLS, CDR2 YYNGEE.

The chain carries TRBV29-1 and TRBJ2-7; TRBD1 aligns across 8 bases. J was trimmed by 6 bases and V by 5 bases; bases with no gene match: 12. Per the germline V gene, CDR1 is SQVTM and CDR2 is ANQGSEA. The CDR3 extends over 14 amino acids. CDR3 sequence reads: CSVSVSGTGREQYF. CDR3 coding DNA: TGCAGCGTTTCCGTCTCCGGGACAGGACGCGAGCAGTACTTC.

This chain joins TRBV4-1 and TRBJ2-1, with TRBD2 identical over 9 bases. This CDR3 spans 14 amino acids. Germline lookup yields CDR1 MGHRA and CDR2 YSYEKL. V lost 4 bases to trimming and J lost 4 bases; unmatched junction nucleotides: 2. CDR3 amino acids: CASSPSGTYNEQFF. The CDR3 DNA reads as TGCGCCAGCAGCCCTAGCGGGACGTACAATGAGCAGTTCTTC.

This clone was picked up one time. No conserved phenylalanine or tryptophan ends this CDR3, so it is likely a read error. J is TRBJ1-6 and V is TRBV27; D is uncertain. Germline V gives CDR1 MNHEY, CDR2 SMNVEV (reference sequence). V was pared by 8 bases and J by 6 bases, with 8 bases between. CDR3 length: 12 amino acids. CDR3 sequence (DNA): TGTGCCAGCGGAAGCCCTAATTCACCCCTCCACCTT. It translates to CASGSPNSPLHL.

This chain links TRBV2 with TRBJ1-3; 10 nucleotides line up with TRBD1. This CDR3 has 16 amino acids. The V segment lost 2 bases and the J segment 2 bases; nucleotides outside the gene matches: 3. CDR1 and CDR2 from the germline V gene are SNHLY and FYNNEI. CDR3 amino acids: CASSEWTGGTGNTIYF. Here the CDR3 DNA reads TGTGCCAGCAGTGAATGGACAGGGGGGACTGGAAACACCATATATTTT.

The chain links TRBV6-1 to TRBJ2-7; a weak D match, TRBD2 (6 bases). V was clipped by 2 bases and J by 3 bases, with 26 bases between them. The CDR3 has 19 amino acids. The germline V gene encodes CDR1 MNHNS and CDR2 SASEGT. The CDR3 bases are TGTGCCAGCAGTGAAAGGGTAGGGGATATCGGGGGATCCTTCTACGAGCAGTACTTC. Residues: CASSERVGDIGGSFYEQYF.

J is TRBJ2-1 and V is TRBV6-5; possibly TRBD1 for D (6 bases). Looked up from germline, CDR1 is MNHEY and CDR2 is SVGAGI. The CDR3 has 15 residues. V dropped 0 bases and J dropped 5 bases, with 11 bases sitting between them. The CDR3 is CASSYSDSFNNEQFF. The CDR3 nucleotides are TGTGCCAGCAGTTACTCGGACAGTTTCAACAATGAGCAGTTCTTC.

V gene TRBV30 combines with J gene TRBJ2-2; D not certain. The CDR3 has 11 amino acids. Trimming cost V 0 bases and J 7 bases, with 3 bases left between them. Germline CDR1 GTSNPN, CDR2 SVGIG (reference sequence). CDR3 nucleotide sequence: TGTGCCTGGAGTGTCGGCGGGGAGCTGTTTTTT. It is translated as CAWSVGGELFF.

The gene calls are TRBV30 and TRBJ1-6; the match to TRBD1 covers 7 bases. The CDR3 sequence is 15 residues long. V lost 3 bases and J lost 7; bases outside the gene matches: 9. The germline V gene encodes CDR1 GTSNPN and CDR2 SVGIG (reference sequence). The CDR3 loop is CAWSQLQGGNSPLHF. The CDR3 DNA reads TGTGCCTGGAGCCAACTTCAGGGGGGGAATTCACCCCTCCACTTT. Together with reference TRBV30 and TRBJ1-6, the CDR3 gives the full variable domain: SQTIHQWPATLVQPVGSPLSLECTVEGTSNPNLYWYRQAAGRGLQLLFYSVGIGQISSEVPQNLSASRPQDRQFILSSKKLLLSDSGFYLCAWSQLQGGNSPLHFGNGTRLTVT.

The chain couples TRBV4-1 to TRBJ2-5, with D uncertain. The CDR3 totals 15 residues. CDR1 and CDR2 (germline): MGHRA, YSYEKL. Trimming left V 2 bases short and J 5 bases short, with 15 bases between. The CDR3 bases are TGCGCCAGCAGCCAAACTCGAAACCGTGGGGAGACCCAGTACTTC. Amino acid sequence: CASSQTRNRGETQYF.

The chain couples TRBV6-5 to TRBJ1-1; D is ambiguous. V was cut by 10 bases and J by 3 bases, with 9 bases left in between. This CDR3 is 11 amino acids long. Germline CDR1 is MNHEY and CDR2 is SVGAGI. This CDR3 reads CATNWDTEAFF. As DNA, the CDR3 is TGTGCCACCAATTGGGACACTGAAGCTTTCTTT.

In DNA form, the CDR3 reads TGTGCCATCATGTGGGACAGGGGTTCATCCAACTATGGCTACACCTTC. Translation: CAIMWDRGSSNYGYTF. The chain employs TRBV10-3 and TRBJ1-2; 10 bases line up with TRBD1. J gave up 2 bases and V 7 bases, and 10 bases lay outside the gene matches. CDR3 size: 16 residues. Per germline, CDR1 ENHRY and CDR2 SYGVKD.

The genes are TRBV10-3 and TRBJ2-2, with D possibly TRBD1 on 5 matching bases. Trimming stripped 6 bases from V and 2 bases from J, with 10 bases between. The CDR3 covers 14 residues. Germline CDR1 is ENHRY and CDR2 is SYGVKD. CDR3 sequence (DNA): TGTGCCATCAGCCCCGACAGAAACACCGGGGAGCTGTTTTTT. Translating it yields CAISPDRNTGELFF.

This chain uses TRBV11-2 with TRBJ2-7, with D perhaps TRBD1 or TRBD2 (5 bases each). Trimming removed 6 bases at V and 6 bases at J, with 15 bases between. The CDR3 runs 13 residues. CDR1 and CDR2 (germline): SGHAT, FQNNGV. CDR3 sequence: CASSRDAESEQYF. CDR3 in DNA: TGTGCCAGCAGTCGGGACGCGGAGTCCGAGCAGTACTTC.

V and J are TRBV6-1 and TRBJ2-7, with unresolved D. V was shortened by 6 bases and J by 7 bases, with 13 bases between the two germline ends. This CDR3 is built from 12 residues. Germline loops: CDR1 MNHNS, CDR2 SASEGT. The CDR3, as DNA: TGTGCCAGCAGGACCGGTTCTCGGGAGCAGTACTTC. This gives the protein CASRTGSREQYF.

The genes are TRBV5-6 and TRBJ2-5; D could derive from TRBD1 or TRBD2 (5 bases each). V shed 1 base and J shed 2 bases, with 15 bases lying between them. The CDR3 runs 16 residues. Per the germline V gene, CDR1 is SGHDT and CDR2 is YYEEEE. CDR3 loop: CASSLNQGTGQETQYF. The CDR3 DNA reads TGTGCCAGCAGCTTGAATCAGGGTACGGGACAAGAGACCCAGTACTTC.

The chain uses TRBV7-9 and TRBJ2-7; D is ambiguous. Trimming stripped 2 bases from V and 5 bases from J, with 4 bases between. CDR3 length: 11 amino acids. Looked up from germline, CDR1 is SEHNR and CDR2 is FQNEAQ (reference sequence). Written as DNA, the CDR3 is TGTGCCAGCAGCTTAATCCACGAGCAGTACTTC. Amino acid sequence: CASSLIHEQYF.

The rearrangement links TRBV27 to TRBJ2-2; possibly TRBD2 for D (5 bases). The CDR3 sequence is 18 residues long. V was clipped by 0 bases and J by 3 bases, with 17 bases between them. CDR1 and CDR2 (germline): MNHEY, SMNVEV (reference sequence). The CDR3 sequence: CASSLSKGSGVDTGELFF. As DNA, the CDR3 is TGTGCCAGCAGTTTATCGAAAGGTTCCGGGGTTGACACCGGGGAGCTGTTTTTT.

V usage is TRBV29-1 and J usage is TRBJ1-4, with D perhaps matching TRBD1 (6 bases). The V gene lost 1 base and the J gene lost 10 bases, with 13 bases spanning the gap. CDR1 SQVTM and CDR2 ANQGSEA come from the germline V gene. The CDR3 spans 13 residues. The CDR3 sequence is CSVEGLGGGKLFF. Written as DNA, the CDR3 is TGCAGCGTTGAAGGTTTGGGAGGGGGAAAACTGTTTTTT.